This TCR beta chain was sequenced for a study of early T cells in non-severe SARS-CoV-2 infection (dated by TCRdb to about 2021). Some background on the complete study: Because TCR sequencing was done on bulk RNA from unsorted whole blood, the alpha and beta chains could not be paired. Findings and caveats that apply to the study as a whole: VDJdb matching was skewed toward anti-spike CD8 responses and likely underestimated virus-specific expansions, missing private and CD4 specificities.

The study was a case-control design nested within a healthcare worker cohort in London, UK, with weekly nasopharyngeal swab PCR tests and blood sampling. Healthcare workers were recruited between 23 and 31 March 2020, during the week of the UK lockdown, and were followed weekly for up to about 15 weeks. Receptor libraries were prepared by 5' RACE. Instrument used: NextSeq 500. To correct for sequencing error and PCR bias, the TCR library protocol tagged individual cDNA molecules with unique molecular identifiers. Both TCR alpha and beta chains were sequenced, and tight co-correlation was observed between alpha and beta sequence abundances in each sample. The published analysis was carried out like this. Decombinator V4 was used to annotate the V gene, J gene and CDR3 of the TCR sequences. TCRs were defined as expanded if a significant change between any two time points was detected under a Poisson model with p below 0.0001. TCR abundances were normalised to the total number of TCRs sequenced per sample and expressed as counts per million. MAIT TCRs were defined by TRAV1-2 paired with TRAJ12, TRAJ20 or TRAJ33, and iNKT TCRs by TRAV10 paired with TRAJ18. VDJdb, accessed 1 November 2021, was searched for CMV, EBV and SARS-CoV-2 annotated TCRs, excluding TCRs annotated for multiple antigens. In-frame beta chains were kept once TCRdb had trimmed the public reads at Q25 with fastp and called clones with MiXCR. Rows with one shared CDR3 protein collapse into an entry with the most common genes and DNA. The V and J calls and clone size are TCRdb's, not the authors'. The sample table lists 30,000 or so distinct CDR3 sequences, roughly 7.2% of them with a count of one. Of the sample, about two fifths is held by the ten largest clones.

In its sample, this clonotype was seen many times. What antigen it recognizes has not been identified. No base-level quality is on record; no much larger clone is a single base apart. Counted from cysteine to phenylalanine, this CDR3 has 15 amino acids. The read is trimmed to its CDR3 DNA, 45 bases read in frame from base 1. Deletion took 6 bases off V and 8 bases off J, with a span of 20 bases between the germline ends. Based on the germline V gene, the CDR1 and CDR2 sequences are MNHEY and SVGEGT. The sequence was collected from an adult who was a healthcare worker with PCR-confirmed SARS-CoV-2 infection or an uninfected control (not recorded which). Here the chain combines TRBV6-2 or TRBV6-3 and TRBJ2-1; the D gene is not confidently resolved. The sequenced sample consisted of whole blood. The CDR3 in this case is CASSEGSHIVYEQFF. Read as DNA, the sequence is TGTGCCAGCAGCGAAGGGTCCCACATAGTCTATGAGCAGTTCTTC.